This record covers a single T cell receptor beta chain. Its antigen remains unknown. This entry is derived from a study of CD8 T cells in ankylosing spondylitis. The authors made TCR beta libraries by quantitative 5'-RACE with molecular barcodes. TCRdb ran MiXCR on the 5' RACE reads and lists one entry per CDR3 protein. Altogether some 220,000 distinct CDR3 sequences are present, about 10% being singletons, with the ten largest covering 2.6%. Whole-study findings and limits: Blood of patients with ankylosing spondylitis appeared to be characterized by a TCR beta motif of eight highly homologous variants. Prior work had noted some motif variants in reactive arthritis blood and synovial fluid. With a CD8+ phenotype, disease-linked clones were relatively rare in peripheral blood.

Germline-derived CDR1 and CDR2 are SGHRS and YFSETQ. V gave up 4 bases and J gave up 9 bases; unmatched junction bases: 6. CDR3 length equals 15 residues. The chain couples TRBV5-1 to TRBJ2-1; 14 bases are a match to TRBD2. Sequenced input: blood, either unsorted or a sorted T cell fraction (not recorded which). This TCR was recovered from a male donor with ankylosing spondylitis or in good health (not recorded which). In nucleotides, the CDR3 is TGCGCCAGCAGCCAGGGACTAGCGGGAGCGGTTGAGCAGTTCTTC. Residues: CASSQGLAGAVEQFF. Full variable domain (missing parts from reference TRBV5-1 and TRBJ2-1): KAGVTQTPRYLIKTRGQQVTLSCSPISGHRSVSWYQQTPGQGLQFLFEYFSETQRNKGNFPGRFSGRQFSNSRSEMNVSTLELGDSALYLCASSQGLAGAVEQFFGPGTRLTVL.